The 9 T cell receptor beta chains below come from one sample, sequenced in a study of blood T cell repertoires in COVID-19. Sequencing used immunoSEQ multiplex PCR; TCRdb keeps in-frame clones, though not all of them. The table lists around 150,000 clones, approximately 80% of them singletons, with approximately 5.1% in the top ten. The sample comprised PBMCs or T cells enriched from blood (not recorded which). These receptors came from a man aged 65 to 79 who had been exposed to COVID-19.

The genes are TRBV28 and TRBJ2-7; D is uncertain. Trimming shortened V by 2 bases and J by 2 bases, and 7 bases separated the two germline ends. Germline V gene lookup returns CDR1 MDHEN and CDR2 SYDVKM. This CDR3 is built from 13 residues. The CDR3 sequence is CASSLMGTYEQYF. The CDR3 DNA reads TGTGCCAGCAGTTTAATGGGCACCTACGAGCAGTACTTC.

Comments on this clone: One junction end does not reproduce the germline sequence, and a read error may be involved. The gene calls are TRBV28 and TRBJ2-1; the match to TRBD1 covers 7 bases. The CDR3 spans 13 residues. CDR1 is MDHEN, CDR2 SYDVKM, per germline. As DNA, the CDR3 is TGTGCCAGCACCACGACCACCGACAGGGTTACGATCTTC. This encodes CASTTTTDRVTIF.

V gene TRBV19 combines with J gene TRBJ1-5; D gene unclear. Germline assignment: CDR1 LNHDA and CDR2 SQIVND (reference sequence). Trimming pared 0 bases from V and 4 bases from J, leaving 4 bases between. The CDR3 runs 13 residues. CDR3 loop: CASSIDPNQPQHF. CDR3 nucleotide sequence: TGTGCCAGTAGTATAGACCCTAATCAGCCCCAGCATTTT.

The chain is built from TRBV21-1 and TRBJ1-2. TRBV21-1 constitutes a pseudogene. CDR3 length: 14 amino acids. As DNA, the CDR3 is TGTGCCAGCAGCCTATCGGACGGGGAGGAGGGCTACACCTTC. Residues: CASSLSDGEEGYTF.

The CDR3 DNA sequence: TGTGCCAGCAGTTTAACGGGTCAGCCCCAGCATTTT. It encodes CASSLTGQPQHF. The V and J genes are TRBV28 and TRBJ1-5; no firm D call. The CDR3 extends over 12 amino acids. Deletions cut 2 bases from V and 6 bases from J, with 5 bases between. Germline CDR1 is MDHEN and CDR2 is SYDVKM.

The chain employs TRBV7-3 and TRBJ2-3; 8 bases are a match to TRBD1. Per germline, CDR1 SGHTA and CDR2 FQGTGA. Trimming at V came to 4 bases and at J to 3 bases, leaving 9 bases not matched to a gene. CDR3 length equals 16 residues. The CDR3 DNA reads TGTGCCAGCAGCTCGTCAGGGGGCTCGGGGACAGATACGCAGTATTTT. Translation: CASSSSGGSGTDTQYF.

The genes are TRBV30 and TRBJ1-3, with unresolved D. V was pared by 3 bases and J by 4 bases, with 7 bases between. The germline gives CDR1 GTSNPN, CDR2 SVGIG (reference sequence). This CDR3 is 12 amino acids long. CDR3 residues: CAWRGGGNTIYF. The CDR3 nucleotides are TGTGCCTGGAGGGGAGGGGGAAACACCATATATTTT. Using reference TRBV30 and TRBJ1-3 for the parts outside the CDR3, the full variable domain is SQTIHQWPATLVQPVGSPLSLECTVEGTSNPNLYWYRQAAGRGLQLLFYSVGIGQISSEVPQNLSASRPQDRQFILSSKKLLLSDSGFYLCAWRGGGNTIYFGEGSWLTVV.

The genes are TRBV3-1 (or the pseudogene TRBV3-2) and TRBJ1-2; possible D gene TRBD1, 5 bases. V lost 1 base and J 2 bases, leaving 5 bases between the germline ends. Germline lookup yields CDR1 LGHDT and CDR2 YNNKEL (reference sequence). The CDR3 is 13 residues long. In nucleotides, the CDR3 is TGTGCCAGCAGCCAAGGACAGAACTATGGCTACACCTTC. Protein sequence: CASSQGQNYGYTF.

The chain uses TRBV10-3 and TRBJ2-7; D is perhaps TRBD1 (6 bases). Germline-derived CDR1 and CDR2 are ENHRY and SYGVKD. V was trimmed by 3 bases and J by 0 bases, leaving 21 bases between them. CDR3 length equals 18 residues. CDR3 nucleotide sequence: TGTGCCATCAGTGAAGCAGTCCGTAGCCACAGGGACTCCTACGAGCAGTACTTC. Translated: CAISEAVRSHRDSYEQYF.